A selection of T cell receptor beta chains follows, all from one sample in a study of T cell repertoires in cytomegalovirus infection. TCRdb reanalysed the reads using MiXCR and keeps one entry per CDR3 protein. Of about 180,000 distinct CDR3 sequences in the sample, about an eighth are singletons; the top ten hold roughly 27%. The sample comprised PBMCs. The receptors originated from a human donor in good health (CMV status not recorded). Some clones in this sample may be carry-over from other donors' samples. CDR3s include the opening cysteine and the closing phenylalanine or tryptophan. The D gene is left open where the match is weak. Where a row states a size, it is once, few, many or the class of an expanded clone; other rows omit it.

size,D,V,J,CDR3,DNA
.,TRBD2,TRBV12-3/TRBV12-4,TRBJ2-2,CASRLAGAGELFF,TGTGCCAGCAGGTTAGCGGGGGCCGGGGAGCTGTTTTTT
many,.,TRBV11-1,TRBJ1-2,CASSPAGYGYTF,TGTGCCAGCAGCCCAGCAGGGTATGGCTACACCTTC
many,.,TRBV12-3/TRBV12-4,TRBJ1-5,CASSPLSNQPQHF,TGTGCCAGCAGCCCGTTGAGCAATCAGCCCCAGCATTTT
.,.,TRBV7-6,TRBJ2-3,CASSLRPAQSTDTQYF,TGTGCCAGCAGCTTAAGACCGGCACAAAGCACAGATACGCAGTATTTT
few,TRBD2,TRBV7-2,TRBJ2-1,CASSLAGTSGLSYNEQFF,TGTGCCAGCAGCTTAGCCGGGACTAGCGGTTTATCCTACAATGAGCAGTTCTTC
many,TRBD1,TRBV7-2,TRBJ1-1,CASSYKGQGGTEAFF,TGTGCCAGCAGCTATAAAGGACAGGGAGGAACTGAAGCTTTCTTT
few,TRBD2,TRBV19,TRBJ2-1,CASTMGLAGHEQFF,TGTGCCAGTACTATGGGACTAGCGGGACATGAGCAGTTCTTC
few,.,TRBV6-5,TRBJ1-2,CASSPGKVDYGYTF,TGTGCCAGCAGCCCAGGGAAGGTGGACTATGGCTACACCTTC
few,TRBD1,TRBV9,TRBJ1-1,CASSIGDRGHTEAFF,TGTGCCAGCAGCATTGGGGACAGGGGGCACACTGAAGCTTTCTTT
.,.,TRBV6-6,TRBJ1-3,CASSNRAGSGNTIYF,TGTGCCAGCAGTAACCGAGCGGGTTCTGGAAACACCATATATTTT
.,.,TRBV6-2/TRBV6-3,TRBJ1-2,CASGWTDAYGYTF,TGTGCCAGCGGGTGGACGGATGCTTATGGCTACACCTTC
few,.,TRBV28,TRBJ2-7,CASSSPSEQYF,TGTGCCAGCAGCTCCCCGAGCGAGCAGTACTTC
many,.,TRBV7-9,TRBJ2-7,CASSPTSNLYEQYF,TGTGCCAGCAGCCCGACGTCGAATCTCTACGAGCAGTACTTC
.,.,TRBV5-6,TRBJ1-2,CASSFSSAGGYTF,TGTGCCAGCAGCTTTTCAAGCGCCGGAGGCTACACCTTC
.,.,TRBV6-5,TRBJ2-5,CASSYSKQRKETQYF,TGTGCCAGCAGTTACTCGAAACAGAGGAAAGAGACCCAGTACTTC
.,TRBD2,TRBV6-2/TRBV6-3,TRBJ2-2,CASSPGQGLAGVGELFF,TGTGCCAGCAGTCCTGGACAGGGACTAGCGGGAGTCGGGGAGCTGTTTTTT
.,.,TRBV29-1,TRBJ1-1,CSVEEGSEAFF,TGCAGCGTTGAAGAAGGCAGCGAAGCTTTCTTT
.,TRBD1,TRBV28,TRBJ2-7,CASSSPSSGTDTGYEQYF,TGTGCCAGCAGTTCGCCGTCCTCCGGGACAGACACCGGCTACGAGCAGTACTTC
few,.,TRBV29-1,TRBJ2-2,CSVELAEEMTNTGELFF,TGCAGCGTTGAACTGGCGGAGGAAATGACGAACACCGGGGAGCTGTTTTTT
many,.,TRBV28,TRBJ1-1,CASSPGTIAFF,TGTGCCAGCAGCCCTGGGACAATAGCTTTCTTT
few,TRBD1,TRBV29-1,TRBJ2-7,CSVYFQGAGEQYF,TGCAGCGTTTATTTTCAGGGGGCTGGAGAGCAGTACTTC
.,TRBD1,TRBV29-1,TRBJ1-2,CSVGTGPNYGYTF,TGCAGCGTTGGGACAGGGCCAAACTATGGCTACACCTTC
few,TRBD1,TRBV28,TRBJ2-1,CASSLLQGLNEQFF,TGTGCCAGCAGTCTCCTACAGGGGTTGAATGAGCAGTTCTTC
.,.,TRBV28,TRBJ2-7,CASSSSPDSYEQYF,TGTGCCAGCAGCAGTAGCCCGGACTCCTACGAGCAGTACTTC
.,.,TRBV5-6,TRBJ1-5,CASSLGGAGAQSNQPQHF,TGTGCCAGCAGCTTGGGGGGCGCGGGGGCCCAGAGCAATCAGCCCCAGCATTTT
many,.,TRBV12-5,TRBJ2-5,CASGLVRGETQYF,TGTGCTAGTGGTTTGGTAAGAGGAGAGACCCAGTACTTC
few,.,TRBV4-2,TRBJ2-1,CASSQVMEYNEQFF,TGTGCCAGCAGCCAAGTAATGGAATACAATGAGCAGTTCTTC
many,.,TRBV7-3,TRBJ2-3,CASSLSLGARDTQYF,TGTGCCAGCAGCTTAAGTCTAGGGGCTAGGGATACGCAGTATTTT
.,TRBD1,TRBV5-1,TRBJ1-1,CASSLDPTGGTEAFF,TGCGCCAGCAGCTTGGATCCAACAGGGGGAACTGAAGCTTTCTTT
.,.,TRBV5-1,TRBJ2-1,CASSLTAGAREQFF,TGCGCCAGCAGCCTCACGGCGGGGGCTCGAGAGCAGTTCTTC
few,TRBD2,TRBV25-1,TRBJ2-7,CASSRLAGDPTYEQYF,TGTGCCAGCAGTAGGCTAGCGGGGGACCCGACCTACGAGCAGTACTTC
.,.,TRBV7-9,TRBJ1-5,CASSLGGGKQPQHF,TGTGCCAGCAGCTTAGGCGGGGGCAAACAGCCCCAGCATTTT
.,.,TRBV5-8,TRBJ2-7,CASSLKRTSYEQYF,TGTGCCAGCAGCTTGAAACGGACTTCCTACGAGCAGTACTTC
many,TRBD1,TRBV7-2,TRBJ1-4,CASSLGQGRHEKLFF,TGTGCCAGCAGCTTAGGACAGGGCCGTCATGAAAAACTGTTTTTT
many,TRBD1,TRBV6-2/TRBV6-3,TRBJ1-1,CASSPPGTGTEAFF,TGTGCCAGCAGTCCCCCCGGGACAGGGACTGAAGCTTTCTTT
.,.,TRBV29-1,TRBJ2-7,CSVGRQGTYEQYF,TGCAGCGTTGGGAGGCAGGGAACGTACGAGCAGTACTTC
many,TRBD1,TRBV7-8,TRBJ1-3,CASSLDRVGNTIYF,TGTGCCAGCAGCTTGGACAGGGTTGGAAACACCATATATTTT
.,.,TRBV3-1,TRBJ1-3,CASSQDRQGLGNSIYF,TGTGCCAGCAGCCAAGATAGGCAGGGACTTGGAAACTCCATATATTTT
many,.,TRBV7-8,TRBJ1-1,CASSLGVGSEAFF,TGTGCCAGCAGCTTAGGGGTCGGATCTGAAGCTTTCTTT
many,.,TRBV7-3,TRBJ2-3,CASSLAGHRTDTQYF,TGTGCCAGCAGCTTAGCAGGGCACCGCACAGATACGCAGTATTTT
.,TRBD1,TRBV27,TRBJ1-5,CASSLWAGGDNQPQHF,TGTGCCAGCAGTTTATGGGCAGGGGGTGACAATCAGCCCCAGCATTTT
.,.,TRBV6-5,TRBJ2-5,CASSYLPRQHLETQYF,TGTGCCAGCAGTTACTTGCCGAGACAGCACTTAGAGACCCAGTACTTC
.,TRBD2,TRBV29-1,TRBJ2-1,CSVEPGLANNNEQFF,TGCAGCGTGGAACCGGGACTAGCGAATAACAATGAGCAGTTCTTC
few,.,TRBV28,TRBJ2-7,CASSPSTVYEQYF,TGTGCCAGCAGTCCCTCGACAGTCTACGAGCAGTACTTC
few,.,TRBV29-1,TRBJ2-1,CSVDQDATNEQFF,TGCAGCGTTGATCAAGACGCAACCAATGAGCAGTTCTTC
many,TRBD1,TRBV6-1,TRBJ1-4,CASSSRTGVNEKLFF,TGTGCCAGCAGTTCAAGGACAGGCGTTAATGAAAAACTGTTTTTT
few,.,TRBV28,TRBJ2-7,CASSGPIEQYF,TGTGCCAGCAGCGGCCCAATAGAGCAGTACTTC
many,.,TRBV7-2,TRBJ2-1,CASSLEGEPYNEQFF,TGTGCCAGCAGCTTAGAAGGGGAGCCCTACAATGAGCAGTTCTTC
many,.,TRBV28,TRBJ2-3,CASSVIKDLDTQYF,TGTGCCAGCAGCGTCATAAAGGACTTGGATACGCAGTATTTT
.,.,TRBV20-1,TRBJ1-4,CSARDLQEKLFF,TGCAGTGCTAGAGACCTCCAGGAAAAACTGTTTTTT
few,.,TRBV4-2,TRBJ1-6,CASSQDPGNGNSPLHF,TGTGCCAGCAGCCAAGATCCCGGGAACGGGAATTCACCCCTCCACTTT
many,.,TRBV10-2,TRBJ1-6,CASSPDSQSPLHF,TGCGCCAGCTCTCCAGATAGCCAGTCACCCCTCCACTTT
.,.,TRBV27,TRBJ1-2,CATLGRERNYGYTF,TGTGCCACCCTCGGAAGGGAAAGGAACTATGGCTACACCTTC
.,.,TRBV14,TRBJ2-2,CASSQARTALTTGELFF,TGTGCCAGCAGCCAAGCCCGGACAGCCCTGACTACCGGGGAGCTGTTTTTT
.,.,TRBV18,TRBJ1-1,CASSRGGVNTEAFF,TGTGCCAGCTCACGGGGGGGAGTGAACACTGAAGCTTTCTTT
few,.,TRBV7-3,TRBJ2-5,CASSSSGGGQETQYF,TGTGCCAGCAGCTCGAGCGGAGGGGGTCAAGAGACCCAGTACTTC
.,TRBD2,TRBV20-1,TRBJ2-7,CSAPGTLFRTSGQYEQYF,TGCAGTGCTCCCGGAACTCTTTTCCGGACTAGCGGACAATACGAGCAGTACTTC
many,.,TRBV6-2/TRBV6-3,TRBJ2-6,CASSYRLTESGANVLTF,TGTGCCAGCAGTTACCGACTGACAGAGTCTGGGGCCAACGTCCTGACTTTC
few,.,TRBV4-3,TRBJ2-4,CASSQSTGLAKNIQYF,TGCGCCAGCAGCCAATCAACGGGTTTAGCCAAAAACATTCAGTACTTC
few,.,TRBV10-3,TRBJ2-1,CAISDSYNEQFF,TGTGCCATCAGTGACTCGTACAATGAGCAGTTCTTC